The 30 T cell receptor beta chains given below trace back to one sample, sequenced in a study of technical replicates of blood from a few donors. Repertoires were generated with immunoSEQ multiplex PCR, while TCRdb's copy carries only in-frame clones and drops some. Of about 61,000 clones in the sample, approximately 97% were seen once. Sequencing input: T cells isolated from PBMCs. These receptors were taken from a human donor in good health.

The rearrangement links TRBV4-1 to TRBJ2-3; weak D call: TRBD2 (6 bases). Trimming cost V 3 bases and J 3 bases, with 19 bases left between them. The CDR3 runs 17 residues. Germline V CDR1 and CDR2: MGHRA, YSYEKL. CDR3 nucleotide sequence: TGCGCCAGCAGCCAGGACTGGAGTGGGGGGAGTACAGATACGCAGTATTTT. Translated, it gives CASSQDWSGGSTDTQYF.

V is TRBV2 and J is TRBJ2-1; 11 bases are a match to TRBD2. The CDR3 length is 18 residues. CDR1 and CDR2 (germline): SNHLY, FYNNEI. Losses at the gene ends were 3 bases for V and 4 bases for J; bases not matched to a gene: 11. CDR3 residues: CASSDPLGGLAVYNEQFF. DNA for the CDR3: TGTGCCAGCAGTGACCCCCTCGGGGGACTAGCGGTTTACAATGAGCAGTTCTTC.

The chain carries TRBV11-2 and TRBJ2-1, with TRBD2 identical over 10 bases. Germline V gene lookup returns CDR1 SGHAT and CDR2 FQNNGV. This CDR3 region has 15 residues. Trimming removed 5 bases from V and 4 bases from J; junction bases left unmatched: 5. In nucleotides, the CDR3 is TGTGCCAGCAGCCTTAGGACTAGCGGTTACAATGAGCAGTTCTTC. The encoded protein is CASSLRTSGYNEQFF.

This rearrangement joins TRBV9 to TRBJ1-2; 7 nucleotides align to TRBD1. Germline V gene data show CDR1 as SGDLS and CDR2 as YYNGEE. The J segment lost 4 bases and the V segment lost 0 bases, leaving 6 bases of the junction unmatched. This CDR3 is 15 amino acids long. CDR3 DNA sequence: TGTGCCAGCAGCGTAGGAGGGGGCCCCGGCTATGGCTACACCTTC. Its protein product is CASSVGGGPGYGYTF.

This rearrangement joins TRBV19 to TRBJ2-7, with 7 bases matching TRBD1. The V gene's germline CDR1 is LNHDA and CDR2 SQIVND (reference sequence). This CDR3 has 15 amino acids. Trimming removed 7 bases from V and 6 bases from J; junction bases left unmatched: 15. CDR3 bases: TGTGCCAGTAAAGGGGGCGTTTCGGAACCCTTCGAGCAGTACTTC. Translating it yields CASKGGVSEPFEQYF.

The chain employs TRBV27 and TRBJ2-7; 7 nucleotides align to TRBD1. The junction had 9 bases not matched to a gene; V was cut back by 6 bases and J by 4 bases. Germline lookup yields CDR1 MNHEY and CDR2 SMNVEV (reference sequence). CDR3 length: 14 residues. The CDR3 coding sequence is TGTGCCAGCAGGCGACAGGGTGAGGAGTACGAGCAGTACTTC. This sequence encodes CASRRQGEEYEQYF.

The J gene is TRBJ2-2, the V gene TRBV28; D possibly corresponds to TRBD1 (5 bases). Germline V gene data show CDR1 as MDHEN and CDR2 as SYDVKM. V shed 5 bases and J shed 7 bases, with 11 bases lying between them. CDR3 length equals 13 residues. Written as DNA, the CDR3 is TGTGCCAGCAGTATACCAGGGATCGGGGAGCTGTTTTTT. Translation gives CASSIPGIGELFF.

The chain couples TRBV5-1 to TRBJ2-2; D is perhaps TRBD2 (5 bases). The CDR3 has 14 amino acids. Germline V CDR1 and CDR2: SGHRS, YFSETQ. Trimming removed 0 bases from V and 7 bases from J, with 10 bases in between. The CDR3 DNA reads as TGCGCCAGCAGCTTGGCCGGGGTTCTCGGGGAGCTGTTTTTT. It translates to CASSLAGVLGELFF.

The chain links TRBV25-1 to TRBJ1-5; D possibly corresponds to TRBD1 (5 bases). Germline lookup yields CDR1 MGHDK and CDR2 SYGVNS. The CDR3 runs to 14 residues. The V and J ends lost 5 bases and 0 bases respectively, with 8 bases between them. The CDR3 coding sequence is TGTGCCAGCAGTTGGGGCTATAGCAATCAGCCCCAGCATTTT. This sequence encodes CASSWGYSNQPQHF.

The genes are TRBV30 and TRBJ1-1; D not certain. This CDR3 spans 14 amino acids. The V end was cut by 4 bases, the J end by 5 bases, with 17 bases between. Germline assignment: CDR1 GTSNPN and CDR2 SVGIG (reference sequence). CDR3 sequence: CAWKRVVAGTEAFF. In DNA, the CDR3 is TGTGCCTGGAAGCGGGTCGTGGCGGGGACTGAAGCTTTCTTT.

The chain employs TRBV7-2 and TRBJ2-5, with D possibly being TRBD1 (5 bases). This CDR3 region has 15 residues. Germline CDR1 is SGHTA and CDR2 is FQGNSA. The V end lost 0 bases, the J end lost 7 bases, and 15 bases lay between the germline ends. CDR3 bases: TGTGCCAGCAGCTTAGCCCCCCCAGGGTTTGGGACCCAGTACTTC. Its translation: CASSLAPPGFGTQYF.

J is TRBJ2-2 and V is TRBV7-9, with a weak D call TRBD1 (6 bases). Germline lookup yields CDR1 SEHNR and CDR2 FQNEAQ (reference sequence). The CDR3 consists of 18 residues. V lost 5 bases and J 0 bases, leaving 19 bases between the germline ends. DNA of the CDR3: TGTGCCAGCAGCCCTACAAGGGGGAATCACGCGAACACCGGGGAGCTGTTTTTT. This gives the protein CASSPTRGNHANTGELFF.

The V call is TRBV5-1, the J call TRBJ2-7; 11 bases fit TRBD1. The trim removed 0 bases at V and 3 bases at J, leaving 2 bases unmatched. Germline V gene sequence: CDR1 SGHRS, CDR2 YFSETQ. The CDR3 extends over 15 amino acids. CDR3 loop: CASSLVGTGGYEQYF. The CDR3, as DNA: TGCGCCAGCAGCTTGGTAGGGACAGGGGGCTACGAGCAGTACTTC.

The chain uses TRBV5-5 and TRBJ2-7; tentatively, D is TRBD2 (6 bases). Germline V gene sequence: CDR1 SGHKS, CDR2 YYEKEE (reference sequence). The ends were cut back, 7 bases at V and 0 bases at J, with 14 bases in the middle. The CDR3 contains 14 residues. CDR3 DNA sequence: TGTGCCAGCGTCACCGGGACTGGCTCCTACGAGCAGTACTTC. It is translated as CASVTGTGSYEQYF.

The chain combines TRBV27 with TRBJ2-7; 9 nucleotides agree with TRBD1. CDR1 MNHEY and CDR2 SMNVEV come from the germline V gene (reference sequence). The CDR3 spans 15 residues. V dropped 2 bases and J dropped 2; count of bases not matched to a gene: 4. The DNA of the CDR3 is TGTGCCAGCAGTTTAGCCGGGACAGGGACCTACGAGCAGTACTTC. Its protein product is CASSLAGTGTYEQYF.

The gene calls are TRBV5-8 and TRBJ2-3; D is perhaps TRBD1 (5 bases). CDR3 length equals 13 residues. CDR1 SGHTS and CDR2 YDEGEE come from the germline V gene. Trimming took off 1 base at V and 6 bases at J, with 9 bases between the two ends. CDR3 nucleotides: TGTGCCAGCAGCTTGTCAGGGTTGGATACGCAGTATTTT. Encoded protein: CASSLSGLDTQYF. Drawing the rest from reference TRBV5-8 and TRBJ2-3, the complete variable domain is EAGVTQSPTHLIKTRGQQATLRCSPISGHTSVYWYQQALGLGLQFLLWYDEGEERNRGNFPPRFSGRQFPNYSSELNVNALELEDSALYLCASSLSGLDTQYFGPGTRLTVL.

This sequence joins TRBV6-5 and TRBJ2-7; tentatively, D is TRBD2 (7 bases). The CDR3 is made up of 16 amino acids. V lost 4 bases to trimming and J lost 2 bases, with 18 bases between them. Germline V lookup: CDR1 MNHEY, CDR2 SVGAGI. DNA for the CDR3: TGTGCCAGCAGTTTCGGGGGGCGGGGGCTCGCCTACGAGCAGTACTTC. It translates to CASSFGGRGLAYEQYF.

The chain is built from TRBV4-1 and TRBJ2-7; the match to TRBD2 covers 7 bases. Trimming took 0 bases from V and 10 from J; bases not matched to a gene: 6. The CDR3 has 13 residues. Per the germline V gene, CDR1 is MGHRA and CDR2 is YSYEKL. The CDR3 nucleotides are TGCGCCAGCAGCCAAGAAGTTACGGGAGGTCAGTACTTC. Translating it yields CASSQEVTGGQYF.

The J gene is TRBJ1-1, the V gene TRBV27, with D possibly matching TRBD1 (5 bases). The germline gives CDR1 MNHEY, CDR2 SMNVEV (reference sequence). The CDR3 has 14 residues. Trimming cost V 7 bases and J 4 bases, with 16 bases left between them. The DNA for the CDR3 is TGTGCCAGCAATAGGTTGGGGCTCGGCACTGAAGCTTTCTTT. Amino acid sequence: CASNRLGLGTEAFF.

The chain joins TRBV28 to TRBJ2-2; a weak D match, TRBD2 (6 bases). This CDR3 has 16 amino acids. Trimming left V 5 bases short and J 0 bases short, with 13 bases between. The germline CDR1 and CDR2 sequences are MDHEN and SYDVKM. CDR3 loop: CASSAGLGPNTGELFF. The CDR3 region has the DNA TGTGCCAGCAGTGCGGGACTCGGGCCGAACACCGGGGAGCTGTTTTTT.

This clone is a singleton in its sample. This chain uses TRBV18 with TRBJ2-7, with 7 positions matching TRBD1. V was clipped by 3 bases and J by 5 bases; unmatched bases: 4. The CDR3 sequence is 13 residues long. CDR1 and CDR2 (germline): KGHSH, LQKENI. The CDR3 sequence is CASSPYRGHEQYF. In nucleotides, the CDR3 is TGTGCCAGCTCACCTTACAGGGGCCACGAGCAGTACTTC.

The chain links TRBV6-6 to TRBJ1-6, with D unresolved. Germline V gene data show CDR1 as MNHNY and CDR2 as SVGAGI (reference sequence). The V and J ends lost 10 bases and 9 bases respectively, with 13 bases between them. This CDR3 region has 12 residues. CDR3 in DNA: TGTGCCATCGGGGAGGGTTTTTCACCCCTCCACTTT. Its protein is CAIGEGFSPLHF.

The chain recombines TRBV5-1 with TRBJ2-5, with TRBD1 matching over 10 bases. V lost 5 bases to trimming and J lost 4 bases; unmatched junction nucleotides: 8. This CDR3 is built from 15 residues. Germline V gives CDR1 SGHRS, CDR2 YFSETQ. The CDR3 nucleotides read TGCGCCAGCAGTCCCGGGACAGGGGAAGGAGAGACCCAGTACTTC. Amino acids: CASSPGTGEGETQYF.

This clone was recorded only once. The chain employs TRBV10-3 and TRBJ2-2, with 11 bases matching TRBD2. Germline assignment: CDR1 ENHRY and CDR2 SYGVKD. V was clipped by 2 bases and J by 1 base; unmatched bases: 3. The CDR3 extends over 17 amino acids. The CDR3 sequence is CAISEAGLAENTGELFF. The CDR3 bases are TGTGCCATCAGTGAGGCGGGACTAGCGGAGAACACCGGGGAGCTGTTTTTT.

The chain carries TRBV2 and TRBJ2-1; D is unclear. This CDR3 has 10 amino acids. Germline values: CDR1 SNHLY, CDR2 FYNNEI. The ends were cut back, 1 base at V and 13 bases at J, with 5 bases in the middle. The CDR3 loop is CASSEGVQFF. The CDR3 bases are TGTGCCAGCAGTGAAGGTGTACAGTTCTTC.

V usage is TRBV28 and J usage is TRBJ2-1, with 10 bases lining up with TRBD2. The CDR3 is 14 amino acids. The J segment lost 6 bases and the V segment lost 9 bases, leaving 8 bases of the junction unmatched. Germline values: CDR1 MDHEN, CDR2 SYDVKM. The CDR3 nucleotides read TGTGCCAGTAGTACTAGCGGGATATTCAATGAGCAGTTCTTC. Translating it yields CASSTSGIFNEQFF. Together with reference TRBV28 and TRBJ2-1, the CDR3 gives the full variable domain: DVKVTQSSRYLVKRTGEKVFLECVQDMDHENMFWYRQDPGLGLRLIYFSYDVKMKEKGDIPEGYSVSREKKERFSLILESASTNQTSMYLCASSTSGIFNEQFFGPGTRLTVL.

J is TRBJ2-7 and V is TRBV2, with 8 bases aligning to TRBD1. With 7 bases clipped from V and 9 bases from J, the junction kept 11 bases outside the gene matches. CDR1 is SNHLY, CDR2 FYNNEI, per germline. This CDR3 has 13 residues. The CDR3 bases are TGTGCCAGCAATATTTATTCCGGGACAGGGCAGTACTTC. Encoded protein: CASNIYSGTGQYF. Variable domain in full (rest from reference TRBV2 and TRBJ2-7): EPEVTQTPSHQVTQMGQEVILRCVPISNHLYFYWYRQILGQKVEFLVSFYNNEISEKSEIFDDQFSVERPDGSNFTLKIRSTKLEDSAMYFCASNIYSGTGQYFGPGTRLTVT.

This clone has a handful of counts. The chain carries TRBV4-1 and TRBJ1-1; D gene ambiguous. Germline V gives CDR1 MGHRA, CDR2 YSYEKL. V lost 1 base to trimming and J lost 3 bases, with 12 bases between them. The CDR3 consists of 15 residues. The CDR3, as DNA: TGCGCCAGCAGCCAAGGTGCGGGATTGGACACTGAAGCTTTCTTT. It translates to CASSQGAGLDTEAFF.

The table lists this clone with a count of one. The chain carries TRBV14 and TRBJ1-2, with D maybe TRBD1 (6 bases). The CDR3 has 14 residues. The germline CDR1 and CDR2 sequences are SGHDN and FVKESK. V was cut by 1 base and J by 3 bases, with 9 bases left in between. CDR3 sequence: CASSQGQEDYGYTF. The CDR3 coding sequence is TGTGCCAGCAGCCAAGGACAGGAGGACTATGGCTACACCTTC.

The V gene is TRBV2, the J gene TRBJ2-7; 12 bases are a match to TRBD2. The length of the CDR3 is 14 residues. Germline V gives CDR1 SNHLY, CDR2 FYNNEI. V trimming: 4 bases; J trimming: 5 bases; junction bases outside the gene matches: 3. CDR3 DNA sequence: TGTGCCAGCAGTGGACTAGCGGGAGCAGACGAGCAGTACTTC. Translated, it gives CASSGLAGADEQYF.